This T cell receptor beta chain was sequenced for a study of shared clonotypes between healthy human individuals. Study-wide findings and caveats: Between several donors, naive CD4 clonotypes were shared at a level of around 5.1%.

The method was immunoSEQ multiplex PCR; TCRdb's version includes in-frame clones alone and lacks a portion of them. This sample has a few hundred thousand clones, with 95% to 98% found just once. Regarding this clone: Its target is unknown.

V lost 5 bases, J lost 5 bases, and 8 bases stayed unmatched. The CDR3 extends over 14 amino acids. CDR1 and CDR2 from the germline V gene are MNHEY and SVGAGI. Sequencing was done on a sample of naive CD4+ T cells sorted from blood. Subset here: CD45RA+ positively selected. The TCR originated in a woman aged 25 to 39 in good health. The chain couples TRBV6-5 to TRBJ2-7; 8 bases fit TRBD2. CDR3 sequence (DNA): TGTGCCAGCAGTGTAAGCGGGAGAAGAAACGAGCAGTACTTC. Encoded protein: CASSVSGRRNEQYF.